The sequence of this T cell receptor beta chain was determined in a study of blood T cell repertoires in COVID-19. CDR1 is DFQATT and CDR2 is SNEGSKA in the germline V gene (reference sequence). J gave up 6 bases and V 3 bases, and 0 bases lay outside the gene matches. The CDR3 is made up of 11 amino acids. Method: immunoSEQ multiplex PCR; TCRdb's copy keeps in-frame clones and lacks some. This sample has approximately 170,000 clones, with approximately 86% found just once. This chain connects TRBV20-1 to TRBJ2-3, with 7 bases aligning to TRBD2. The sample taken for sequencing was peripheral blood. The sequence came from a man aged 55 to 70 who had recovered from COVID-19. CDR3 sequence (DNA): TGCAGTGCTAGGGGGGGGGATACGCAGTATTTT. Translating gives CSARGGDTQYF.